This is a list of T cell receptor beta chains from one sample in a study of cytomegalovirus exposure and HLA in healthy donors. The data were produced by immunoSEQ multiplex PCR, yet TCRdb's version contains in-frame clones alone and is incomplete. The table records 100,000 to 150,000 clones, 85% to 90% of them present only once. Sequenced input: PBMCs. Source of these receptors: a woman younger than 35 in good health and CMV-seronegative. Both conserved end residues are part of each CDR3. Each record gives: J gene, clone size, D gene, V gene, CDR3 protein, CDR3 DNA. The D gene is left open where the match is weak. A clone size is listed for some rows: how often the clone was seen (once, few, many), or a class if it is expanded.

j_call: TRBJ2-7; clone_size: -; d_call: -; v_call: TRBV7-2; cdr3_aa: CASSLGSTAAGYEQYF; cdr3_nt: TGTGCCAGCAGCTTAGGCTCAACCGCGGCCGGGTACGAGCAGTACTTC
j_call: TRBJ2-1; clone_size: -; d_call: TRBD1; v_call: TRBV19; cdr3_aa: CASIPTYGTGDYNEQFF; cdr3_nt: TGTGCCAGTATACCGACTTATGGGACAGGGGACTACAATGAGCAGTTCTTC
j_call: TRBJ2-7; clone_size: -; d_call: -; v_call: TRBV5-1; cdr3_aa: CASSLVDGGDYEQYF; cdr3_nt: TGCGCCAGCAGCTTGGTTGATGGCGGGGACTACGAGCAGTACTTC
j_call: TRBJ2-5; clone_size: -; d_call: -; v_call: TRBV4-2; cdr3_aa: CASSQDLGLNGETQYF; cdr3_nt: TGTGCCAGCAGCCAAGATCTTGGCCTGAATGGAGAGACCCAGTACTTC
j_call: TRBJ1-1; clone_size: -; d_call: -; v_call: TRBV27; cdr3_aa: CASSLSTALMNTEAFF; cdr3_nt: TGTGCCAGCAGTTTATCCACAGCTTTAATGAACACTGAAGCTTTCTTT
j_call: TRBJ2-3; clone_size: -; d_call: TRBD2; v_call: TRBV4-1; cdr3_aa: CASSLLLSQRGAGDTQYF; cdr3_nt: TGCGCCAGCAGCCTACTTCTGTCGCAGCGGGGGGCGGGAGATACGCAGTATTTT
j_call: TRBJ2-7; clone_size: -; d_call: -; v_call: TRBV10-1; cdr3_aa: CASLDGPYEQYF; cdr3_nt: TGCGCCAGCCTAGACGGTCCCTACGAGCAGTACTTC
j_call: TRBJ2-7; clone_size: once; d_call: -; v_call: TRBV27; cdr3_aa: CASREETKSSYEQYF; cdr3_nt: TGTGCCAGCAGGGAGGAGACTAAAAGCTCCTACGAGCAGTACTTC
j_call: TRBJ1-2; clone_size: -; d_call: -; v_call: TRBV4-3; cdr3_aa: CASSQDRNRRLSGYTF; cdr3_nt: TGCGCCAGCAGCCAAGATAGGAATCGGCGGTTGAGCGGCTACACCTTC
j_call: TRBJ2-7; clone_size: -; d_call: -; v_call: TRBV28; cdr3_aa: CASSPPGSEQYF; cdr3_nt: TGTGCCAGCAGCCCCCCCGGGAGTGAGCAGTACTTC
j_call: TRBJ2-7; clone_size: -; d_call: TRBD1; v_call: TRBV28; cdr3_aa: CASSLVPGTGGSYEQYF; cdr3_nt: TGTGCCAGCAGTTTAGTCCCCGGGACAGGGGGCTCCTACGAGCAGTACTTC
j_call: TRBJ1-2; clone_size: -; d_call: -; v_call: TRBV28; cdr3_aa: CASSQDYGYTF; cdr3_nt: TGTGCCAGCAGCCAGGACTATGGCTACACCTTC
j_call: TRBJ1-1; clone_size: -; d_call: -; v_call: TRBV29-1; cdr3_aa: CSAPGRGGPNTEAFF; cdr3_nt: TGCAGCGCCCCGGGGAGGGGGGGACCGAACACTGAAGCTTTCTTT
j_call: TRBJ1-2; clone_size: -; d_call: TRBD1; v_call: TRBV5-1; cdr3_aa: CASRRTGGNYGYTF; cdr3_nt: TGCGCCAGCAGACGGACAGGGGGCAACTATGGCTACACCTTC
j_call: TRBJ2-1; clone_size: -; d_call: TRBD2; v_call: TRBV9; cdr3_aa: CASSLRTGTSGVGPINEQFF; cdr3_nt: TGTGCCAGCAGCCTCCGAACCGGGACTAGCGGGGTAGGCCCCATCAATGAGCAGTTCTTC
j_call: TRBJ1-2; clone_size: -; d_call: -; v_call: TRBV9; cdr3_aa: CASTGGNPTGGYGYTF; cdr3_nt: TGTGCCAGCACCGGGGGGAACCCTACTGGAGGCTATGGCTACACCTTC
j_call: TRBJ2-3; clone_size: -; d_call: -; v_call: TRBV6-5; cdr3_aa: CASSGLGGAGGTQYF; cdr3_nt: TGTGCCAGCAGTGGACTAGGGGGGGCGGGCGGTACGCAGTATTTT
j_call: TRBJ1-2; clone_size: once; d_call: TRBD1; v_call: TRBV5-6; cdr3_aa: CASSPGTVNYGYTF; cdr3_nt: TGTGCCAGCAGCCCGGGGACAGTAAATTATGGCTACACCTTC
j_call: TRBJ1-2; clone_size: once; d_call: -; v_call: TRBV6-5; cdr3_aa: CASSYVAGVVYGYTF; cdr3_nt: TGTGCCAGCAGTTACGTGGCAGGGGTTGTCTATGGCTACACCTTC
j_call: TRBJ2-3; clone_size: -; d_call: TRBD2; v_call: TRBV9; cdr3_aa: CASSHPKSGVPTDTQYF; cdr3_nt: TGTGCCAGCTCACACCCCAAAAGCGGGGTCCCCACAGATACGCAGTATTTT
j_call: TRBJ1-2; clone_size: -; d_call: TRBD1; v_call: TRBV5-1; cdr3_aa: CASSRTGPLGNGYTF; cdr3_nt: TGCGCCAGCAGCAGGACAGGGCCCCTCGGGAATGGCTACACCTTC
j_call: TRBJ2-7; clone_size: -; d_call: TRBD1; v_call: TRBV6-1; cdr3_aa: CATGRDSSYEQYF; cdr3_nt: TGTGCCACCGGCCGGGACAGTTCCTACGAGCAGTACTTC
j_call: TRBJ2-7; clone_size: -; d_call: -; v_call: TRBV5-6; cdr3_aa: CASSGGWQGSYEQYF; cdr3_nt: TGTGCCAGCAGCGGGGGCTGGCAGGGGTCCTACGAGCAGTACTTC
j_call: TRBJ2-3; clone_size: -; d_call: TRBD2; v_call: TRBV5-6; cdr3_aa: CASSYASGGLTDTQYF; cdr3_nt: TGTGCCAGCAGCTACGCTAGCGGGGGGCTAACAGATACGCAGTATTTT
j_call: TRBJ2-7; clone_size: -; d_call: TRBD2; v_call: TRBV18; cdr3_aa: CASSSGLARDEQYF; cdr3_nt: TGTGCCAGCTCATCGGGACTAGCCAGGGACGAGCAGTACTTC
j_call: TRBJ2-2; clone_size: -; d_call: -; v_call: TRBV10-3; cdr3_aa: CAISEEGTGELFF; cdr3_nt: TGTGCCATCAGTGAAGAGGGCACCGGGGAGCTGTTTTTT
j_call: TRBJ2-3; clone_size: -; d_call: TRBD2; v_call: TRBV27; cdr3_aa: CASSAPGSGGADTQYF; cdr3_nt: TGTGCCAGCAGTGCCCCGGGTAGCGGGGGAGCAGATACGCAGTATTTT
j_call: TRBJ1-4; clone_size: -; d_call: TRBD1; v_call: TRBV7-2; cdr3_aa: CASRVNRGPNEKLFF; cdr3_nt: TGTGCCAGCAGGGTTAACAGGGGGCCTAATGAAAAACTGTTTTTT
j_call: TRBJ2-1; clone_size: -; d_call: TRBD2; v_call: TRBV7-9; cdr3_aa: CASSLASGGNNEQFF; cdr3_nt: TGTGCCAGCAGCTTAGCGAGCGGGGGCAACAATGAGCAGTTCTTC